This T cell receptor (beta chain) was profiled in a study of graft-versus-host responses after intestinal transplantation. On the study more broadly: Recipients were given multivisceral, liver-intestinal, or isolated intestinal transplants. After anti-thymocyte globulin induction, recipients took tacrolimus and steroids for 3 to 4 years.

Points from the study as a whole: Early declines in HvG clones that occurred post-transplant were associated with peak circulating GvH clone levels. Detected in recipient marrow were GvH clones, some of which were first observed in ileum or blood.

Profiling relied on immunoSEQ multiplex PCR, and the TCRdb table lists in-frame clones only, not all of them. This sample yields under 95,000 clones, of which 70% to 90% are seen a single time; 2% to 3% belongs to the top ten. Germline V gene data show CDR1 as SNHLY and CDR2 as FYNNEI. The J segment lost 0 bases and the V segment lost 8 bases, leaving 6 bases of the junction unmatched. This CDR3 is built from 15 residues. This clone was observed a single time. Its antigen is not known. The sequencing used unstimulated CD8+ T cells sorted from spleen or lymph node cells, collected before intestinal transplant. The TCR sequence derives from a human donor who received an intestinal transplant. The rearrangement uses TRBV2 and TRBJ2-1; the match to TRBD2 covers 8 bases. CDR3 bases: TGTGCCAGCTCCCGAACTAGCGGCTCCTACAATGAGCAGTTCTTC. Amino acid sequence: CASSRTSGSYNEQFF.